The 9 T cell receptor beta chains below were found in one sample sequenced in a study of blood T cell repertoires in COVID-19. Clones were sequenced by immunoSEQ multiplex PCR, and TCRdb holds only the in-frame ones, with some missing. The sample lists under 350,000 clones, nearly 90% seen once, with over 1.5% in the top ten. Material for sequencing was peripheral blood. The receptors were gathered from a woman under 40 with COVID-19, enrolled during active disease.

This chain connects TRBV2 to TRBJ1-5, with 7 bases lining up with TRBD1. CDR1 SNHLY and CDR2 FYNNEI come from the germline V gene. V shed 6 bases, J shed 5 bases, and the junction held 10 bases outside the gene matches. The CDR3 contains 15 residues. CDR3 loop: CASSLDRLTYQPQHF. For the CDR3, the DNA is TGTGCCAGCAGCCTGGACAGGCTAACTTATCAGCCCCAGCATTTT.

The chain has TRBV28 and TRBJ1-5; D is possibly TRBD1 (6 bases). Germline V gene lookup returns CDR1 MDHEN and CDR2 SYDVKM. The ends were cut back, 5 bases at V and 5 bases at J, with 13 bases in the middle. The length of the CDR3 is 14 residues. The DNA of the CDR3 is TGTGCCAGCAGTGCCGCCAGGGGATATCAGCCCCAGCATTTT. Its translation is CASSAARGYQPQHF.

The rearrangement links TRBV7-9 to TRBJ1-1; D gene ambiguous. CDR1 is SEHNR and CDR2 is FQNEAQ in the germline V gene (reference sequence). Trimming pared 3 bases from V and 1 base from J, leaving 6 bases between. This CDR3 is built from 13 residues. The CDR3 here is CASSFGENTEAFF. Written as DNA, the CDR3 is TGTGCCAGCAGCTTCGGAGAGAACACTGAAGCTTTCTTT.

The chain employs TRBV19 and TRBJ1-6; TRBD1 matches 9 bases. The CDR3 is 15 residues long. Germline trimming cut 4 bases from V and 8 bases from J; bases unmatched to any gene: 6. The germline V gene has CDR1 LNHDA and CDR2 SQIVND (reference sequence). CDR3 sequence: CASSRQGVEYSPLHF. CDR3 nucleotides: TGTGCCAGTAGTAGACAGGGGGTTGAGTATTCACCCCTCCACTTT.

The chain uses TRBV7-2 and TRBJ1-1; 8 bases map to TRBD1. In germline, CDR1 is SGHTA, CDR2 FQGNSA. Trimming took 5 bases from V and 8 from J; bases not matched to a gene: 13. The CDR3 runs to 15 residues. The CDR3 region is CASSLRTGTAGEAFF. The DNA for the CDR3 is TGTGCCAGCAGCCTACGGACAGGGACCGCGGGAGAAGCTTTCTTT. Full variable domain (remainder filled in from reference TRBV7-2 and TRBJ1-1): GAGVSQSPSNKVTEKGKDVELRCDPISGHTALYWYRQSLGQGLEFLIYFQGNSAPDKSGLPSDRFSAERTGGSVSTLTIQRTQQEDSAVYLCASSLRTGTAGEAFFGQGTRLTVV.

The chain is built from TRBV11-3 and TRBJ2-5; D not resolved. The CDR3 runs to 13 residues. Germline V gene sequence: CDR1 SGHNT, CDR2 YENEEA. The germline V and J ends were trimmed by 3 bases and 3 bases, with 8 bases remaining between them. The CDR3 reads CASSFEPEETQYF. CDR3 bases: TGTGCCAGCAGCTTCGAGCCTGAAGAGACCCAGTACTTC.

The chain links TRBV7-8 to TRBJ2-7, with TRBD1 matching 8 bases. The CDR3 is made up of 14 amino acids. Trimming took 5 bases from V and 6 from J; bases not matched to a gene: 9. In germline, CDR1 is SGHVS, CDR2 FQNEAQ. Written as DNA, the CDR3 is TGTGCCAGCAGCGGTGGGACAGGCCCTCTCGAGCAGTACTTC. Translating it yields CASSGGTGPLEQYF.

J is TRBJ2-1 and V is TRBV13; the match to TRBD2 covers 9 bases. Germline trimming cut 3 bases from V and 6 bases from J; bases unmatched to any gene: 12. Germline V lookup: CDR1 PRHDT, CDR2 FYEKMQ (reference sequence). The CDR3 totals 17 residues. The CDR3 is CASSLWRGGASSNEQFF. CDR3 DNA: TGTGCCAGCAGCTTGTGGCGCGGGGGGGCAAGTAGCAATGAGCAGTTCTTC.

V usage is TRBV19 and J usage is TRBJ1-6, with a tentative D call TRBD1 (6 bases). V lost 7 bases and J 3 bases, leaving 16 bases between the germline ends. Per the germline V gene, CDR1 is LNHDA and CDR2 is SQIVND (reference sequence). The CDR3 is 16 amino acids. The CDR3 region has the DNA TGTGCCAGTACTTCCGCCGGGACAATCTATAATTCACCCCTCCACTTT. It codes for CASTSAGTIYNSPLHF. The entire variable domain, with the rest obtained from reference TRBV19 and TRBJ1-6, is as follows: DGGITQSPKYLFRKEGQNVTLSCEQNLNHDAMYWYRQDPGQGLRLIYYSQIVNDFQKGDIAEGYSVSREKKESFPLTVTSAQKNPTAFYLCASTSAGTIYNSPLHFGNGTRLTVT.